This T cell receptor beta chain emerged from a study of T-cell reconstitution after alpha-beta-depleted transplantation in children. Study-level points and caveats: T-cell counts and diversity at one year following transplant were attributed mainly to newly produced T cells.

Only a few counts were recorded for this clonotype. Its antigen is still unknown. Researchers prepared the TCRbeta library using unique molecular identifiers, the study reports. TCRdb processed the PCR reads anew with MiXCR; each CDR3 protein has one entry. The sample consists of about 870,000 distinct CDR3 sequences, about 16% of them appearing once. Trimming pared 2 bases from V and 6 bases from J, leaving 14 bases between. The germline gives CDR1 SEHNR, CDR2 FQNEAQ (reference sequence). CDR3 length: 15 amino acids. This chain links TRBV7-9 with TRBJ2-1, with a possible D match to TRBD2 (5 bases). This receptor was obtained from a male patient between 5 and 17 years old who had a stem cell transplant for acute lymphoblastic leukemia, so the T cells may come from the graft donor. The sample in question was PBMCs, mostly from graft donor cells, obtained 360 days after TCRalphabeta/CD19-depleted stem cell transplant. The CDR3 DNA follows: TGTGCCAGCAGCTTAAGCGGAGACTCGAGCAATGAGCAGTTCTTC. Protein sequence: CASSLSGDSSNEQFF.